These 10 T cell receptor beta chains originate from one sample sequenced in a study of shared clonotypes between healthy human individuals. TCRdb keeps only in-frame clones here, not all; method: immunoSEQ multiplex PCR. There are around 980,000 clones in the sample; roughly 74% occur only once, and around 0.6% lies in the top ten. The sample was memory CD4+ T cells from PBMCs. As to subset: CD45RA-negative fraction. The receptors were gathered from a man aged 18-30 years in good health. Some clones in this sample may be carry-over from other donors' samples.

For this clone: At the DNA level, this CDR3 is encoded by other sequences in the same sample as well. The rearrangement links TRBV6-1 to TRBJ2-7; D is ambiguous. The CDR3 has 12 residues. V was pared by 2 bases and J by 3 bases, with 5 bases between. Germline-derived CDR1 and CDR2 are MNHNS and SASEGT. The CDR3 region is CASSETVYEQYF. The CDR3 DNA sequence: TGTGCCAGCAGTGAAACAGTCTACGAGCAGTACTTC.

This clone was detected once. The rearrangement uses TRBV6-1 and TRBJ1-1; D gene uncertain. The CDR3 spans 11 residues. Trimming pared 4 bases from V and 3 bases from J, leaving 3 bases between. CDR1 MNHNS and CDR2 SASEGT come from the germline V gene. The CDR3 loop is CASSGYTEAFF. As DNA, the CDR3 is TGTGCCAGCAGTGGATACACTGAAGCTTTCTTT.

The rearrangement links TRBV7-9 to TRBJ1-3; possible D gene TRBD1, 6 bases. The CDR3 has 16 amino acids. V was shortened by 2 bases and J by 4 bases, with 15 bases between the two germline ends. Germline V gives CDR1 SEHNR, CDR2 FQNEAQ (reference sequence). CDR3 in DNA: TGTGCCAGCAGCTTACCCTCCGGGGGGCGCGGAAACACCATATATTTT. Amino acid sequence: CASSLPSGGRGNTIYF.

There are a few counts of this clone. The chain joins TRBV9 to TRBJ2-7; no clear D gene. CDR1 and CDR2 from the germline V gene are SGDLS and YYNGEE. The CDR3 contains 14 residues. V was pared by 1 base and J by 0 bases, with 8 bases between. CDR3 loop: CASSVTPHSYEQYF. The DNA for the CDR3 is TGTGCCAGCAGCGTAACCCCTCACTCCTACGAGCAGTACTTC.

The CDR3 spells CASSGTGTVEYNEQFF. The CDR3 DNA follows: TGTGCCAGTTCCGGGACCGGGACGGTGGAATACAATGAGCAGTTCTTC. This chain connects TRBV19 to TRBJ2-1; D may be TRBD1 or TRBD2 (5 bases each). In germline, CDR1 is LNHDA, CDR2 SQIVND (reference sequence). This CDR3 is built from 16 residues. Deletions cut 8 bases from V and 4 bases from J, with 21 bases between.

This chain uses TRBV5-1 with TRBJ1-1; no clear D. V lost 3 bases and J 2 bases, leaving 11 bases between the germline ends. The CDR3 spans 14 residues. Germline V gene lookup returns CDR1 SGHRS and CDR2 YFSETQ. The chain's CDR3 is CASSYGFGNTEAFF. CDR3 nucleotide sequence: TGCGCCAGCAGCTATGGGTTTGGTAACACTGAAGCTTTCTTT. Based on the CDR3 plus reference TRBV5-1 and TRBJ1-1, the full variable domain is KAGVTQTPRYLIKTRGQQVTLSCSPISGHRSVSWYQQTPGQGLQFLFEYFSETQRNKGNFPGRFSGRQFSNSRSEMNVSTLELGDSALYLCASSYGFGNTEAFFGQGTRLTVV.

The genes are TRBV29-1 and TRBJ2-7, with 7 nucleotides matching TRBD1. V trimming: 4 bases; J trimming: 0 bases; junction bases outside the gene matches: 12. Germline V gene lookup returns CDR1 SQVTM and CDR2 ANQGSEA. This CDR3 comprises 16 residues. The CDR3 is CSVGKDHDRDSYEQYF. The CDR3 DNA sequence: TGCAGCGTTGGCAAGGATCACGACAGGGACTCCTACGAGCAGTACTTC.

The chain has TRBV4-1 and TRBJ2-6, with 15 bases fitting TRBD2. Germline CDR1 and CDR2: MGHRA and YSYEKL. The CDR3 length is 21 residues. The V segment lost 0 bases and the J segment 1 base; nucleotides outside the gene matches: 7. The CDR3 bases are TGCGCCAGCAGCCAAGAATTCCCCGGGACTAGCGGGAGGTCTGGGGCCAACGTCCTGACTTTC. Amino acids: CASSQEFPGTSGRSGANVLTF.

Of note for this clone: Its ends do not fully match the called genes, so a read error is possible. V is TRBV30 and J is TRBJ1-3; D is ambiguous. CDR1 is GTSNPN and CDR2 is SVGIG in the germline V gene (reference sequence). The CDR3 is 14 residues long. CDR3 DNA: TGTGCCTGGTTAAGAGGGAGATCTGGAGACACCATATATTTT. It yields the protein CAWLRGRSGDTIYF.

In the case of this clone: This sample includes further DNA sequences coding for the same CDR3. The CDR3 loop reads CASSLASGTDTQYF. CDR3 DNA: TGCGCCAGCAGCTTGGCCTCGGGCACAGATACGCAGTATTTT. The chain has TRBV5-1 and TRBJ2-3; D ambiguous. The CDR3 has 14 residues. From germline, CDR1 is SGHRS and CDR2 YFSETQ. V was cut by 0 bases and J by 1 base, with 6 bases left in between.